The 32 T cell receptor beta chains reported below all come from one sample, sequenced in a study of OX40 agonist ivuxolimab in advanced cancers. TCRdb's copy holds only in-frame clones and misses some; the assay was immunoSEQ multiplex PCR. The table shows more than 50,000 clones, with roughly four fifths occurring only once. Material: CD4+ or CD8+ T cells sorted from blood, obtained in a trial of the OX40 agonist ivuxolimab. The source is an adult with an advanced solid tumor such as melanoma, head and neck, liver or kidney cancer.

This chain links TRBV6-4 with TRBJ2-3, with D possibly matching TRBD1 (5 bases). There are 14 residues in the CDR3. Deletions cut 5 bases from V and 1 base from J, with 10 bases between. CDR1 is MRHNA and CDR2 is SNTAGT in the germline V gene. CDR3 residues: CASSRVQGTDTQYF. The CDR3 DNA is TGTGCCAGCAGTAGGGTACAGGGCACAGATACGCAGTATTTT.

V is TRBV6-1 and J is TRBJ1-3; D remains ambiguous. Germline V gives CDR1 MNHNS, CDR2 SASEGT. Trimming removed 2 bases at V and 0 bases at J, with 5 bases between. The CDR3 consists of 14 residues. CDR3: CASSEFLSGNTIYF. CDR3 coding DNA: TGTGCCAGCAGTGAATTCCTCTCTGGAAACACCATATATTTT.

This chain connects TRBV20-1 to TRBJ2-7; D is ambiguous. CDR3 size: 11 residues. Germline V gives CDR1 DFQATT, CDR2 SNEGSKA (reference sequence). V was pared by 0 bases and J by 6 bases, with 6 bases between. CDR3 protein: CSARDGPEQYF. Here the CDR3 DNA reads TGCAGTGCTAGAGATGGGCCCGAGCAGTACTTC.

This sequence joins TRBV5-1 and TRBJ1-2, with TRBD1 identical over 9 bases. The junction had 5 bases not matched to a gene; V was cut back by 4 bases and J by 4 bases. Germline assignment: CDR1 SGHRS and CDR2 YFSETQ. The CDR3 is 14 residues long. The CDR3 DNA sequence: TGCGCCAGCAGCGACCGGGACAGGGTCTATGGCTACACCTTC. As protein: CASSDRDRVYGYTF.

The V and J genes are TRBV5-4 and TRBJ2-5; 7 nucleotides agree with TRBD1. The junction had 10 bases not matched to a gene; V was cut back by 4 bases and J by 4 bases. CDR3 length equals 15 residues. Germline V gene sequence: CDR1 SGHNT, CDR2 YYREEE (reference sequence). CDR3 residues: CASSLRLTGRETQYF. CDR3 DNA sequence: TGTGCCAGCAGCCTACGCTTGACAGGGAGAGAGACCCAGTACTTC.

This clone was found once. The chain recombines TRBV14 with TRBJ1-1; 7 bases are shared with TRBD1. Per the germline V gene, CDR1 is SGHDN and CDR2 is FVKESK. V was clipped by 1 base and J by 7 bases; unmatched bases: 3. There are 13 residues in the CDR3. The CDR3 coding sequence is TGTGCCAGCAGCCAAGGACAGGGACTTGAAGCTTTCTTT. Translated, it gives CASSQGQGLEAFF.

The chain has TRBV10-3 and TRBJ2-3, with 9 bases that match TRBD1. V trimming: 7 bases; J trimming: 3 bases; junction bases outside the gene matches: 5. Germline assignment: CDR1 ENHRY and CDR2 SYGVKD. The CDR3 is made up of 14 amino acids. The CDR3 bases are TGTGCCATCAAAGAGACAGGGGGAACAGATACGCAGTATTTT. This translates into CAIKETGGTDTQYF.

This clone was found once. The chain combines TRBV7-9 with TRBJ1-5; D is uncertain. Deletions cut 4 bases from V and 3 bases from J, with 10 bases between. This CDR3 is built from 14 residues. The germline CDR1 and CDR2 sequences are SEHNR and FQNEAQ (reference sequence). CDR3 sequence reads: CASSSQIDNQPQHF. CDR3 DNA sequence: TGTGCCAGCAGCTCTCAGATAGACAATCAGCCCCAGCATTTT.

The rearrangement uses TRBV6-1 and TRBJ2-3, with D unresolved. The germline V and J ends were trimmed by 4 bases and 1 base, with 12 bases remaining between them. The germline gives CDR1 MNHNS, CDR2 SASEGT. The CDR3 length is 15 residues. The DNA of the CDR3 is TGTGCCAGCAGTGCCGTGCAATTAGGCACAGATACGCAGTATTTT. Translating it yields CASSAVQLGTDTQYF.

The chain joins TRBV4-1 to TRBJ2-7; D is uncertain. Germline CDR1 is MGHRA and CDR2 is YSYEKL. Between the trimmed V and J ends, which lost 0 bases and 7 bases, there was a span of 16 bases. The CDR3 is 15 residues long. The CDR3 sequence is CASSQEGGSPGEQYF. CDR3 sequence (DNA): TGCGCCAGCAGCCAAGAAGGCGGCTCCCCTGGGGAGCAGTACTTC.

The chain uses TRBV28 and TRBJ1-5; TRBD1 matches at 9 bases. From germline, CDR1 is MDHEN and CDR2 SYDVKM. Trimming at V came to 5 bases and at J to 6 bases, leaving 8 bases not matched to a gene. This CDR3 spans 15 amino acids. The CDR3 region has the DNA TGTGCCAGCAGTCCGCCGGGACAGGGCTCTCAGCCCCAGCATTTT. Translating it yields CASSPPGQGSQPQHF. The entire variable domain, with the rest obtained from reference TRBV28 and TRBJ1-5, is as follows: DVKVTQSSRYLVKRTGEKVFLECVQDMDHENMFWYRQDPGLGLRLIYFSYDVKMKEKGDIPEGYSVSREKKERFSLILESASTNQTSMYLCASSPPGQGSQPQHFGDGTRLSIL.

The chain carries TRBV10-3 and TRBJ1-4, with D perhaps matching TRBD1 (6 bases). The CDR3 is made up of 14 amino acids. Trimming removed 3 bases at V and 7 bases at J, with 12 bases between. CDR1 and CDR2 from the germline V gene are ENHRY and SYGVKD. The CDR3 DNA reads TGTGCCATCAGTGATGCGGGGGCTGGTGAAAAACTGTTTTTT. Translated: CAISDAGAGEKLFF.

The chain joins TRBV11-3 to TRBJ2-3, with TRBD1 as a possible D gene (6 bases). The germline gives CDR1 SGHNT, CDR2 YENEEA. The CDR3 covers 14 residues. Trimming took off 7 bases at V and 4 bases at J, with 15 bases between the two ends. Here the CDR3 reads CASTPGQASDTQYF. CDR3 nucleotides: TGTGCCAGCACGCCGGGACAAGCGTCAGATACGCAGTATTTT.

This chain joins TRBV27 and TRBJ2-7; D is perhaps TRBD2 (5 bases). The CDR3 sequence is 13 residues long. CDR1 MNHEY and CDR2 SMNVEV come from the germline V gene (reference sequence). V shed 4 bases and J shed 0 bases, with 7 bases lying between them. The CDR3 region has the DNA TGTGCCAGCAGTTACCGGGGCTCCTACGAGCAGTACTTC. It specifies CASSYRGSYEQYF.

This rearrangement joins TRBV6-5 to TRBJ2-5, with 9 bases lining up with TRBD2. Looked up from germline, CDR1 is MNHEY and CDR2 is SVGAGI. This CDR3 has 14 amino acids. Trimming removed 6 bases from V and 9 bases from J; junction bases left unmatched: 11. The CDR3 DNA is TGTGCCAGCAGAACATGGGGCGGGGGGGCCGCCCAGTACTTC. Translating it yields CASRTWGGGAAQYF.

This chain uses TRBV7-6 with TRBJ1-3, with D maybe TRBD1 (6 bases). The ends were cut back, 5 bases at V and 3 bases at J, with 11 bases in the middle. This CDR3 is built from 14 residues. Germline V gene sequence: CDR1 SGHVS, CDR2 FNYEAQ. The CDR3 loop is CASSLGGDGNTIYF. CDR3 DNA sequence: TGTGCCAGCAGCCTAGGGGGTGATGGAAACACCATATATTTT.

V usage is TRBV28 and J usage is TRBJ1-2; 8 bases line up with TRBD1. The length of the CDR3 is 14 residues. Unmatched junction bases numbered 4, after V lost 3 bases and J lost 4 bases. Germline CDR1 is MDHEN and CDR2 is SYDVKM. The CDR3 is CASSFSTGGYGYTF. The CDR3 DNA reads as TGTGCCAGCAGTTTTTCTACAGGGGGCTATGGCTACACCTTC.

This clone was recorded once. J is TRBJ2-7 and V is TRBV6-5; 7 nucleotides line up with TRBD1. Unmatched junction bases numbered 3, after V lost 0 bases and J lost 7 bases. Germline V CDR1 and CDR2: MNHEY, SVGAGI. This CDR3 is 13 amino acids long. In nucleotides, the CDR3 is TGTGCCAGCAGTTACTCTGAGGGGGCTGAGCAGTACTTC. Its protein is CASSYSEGAEQYF.

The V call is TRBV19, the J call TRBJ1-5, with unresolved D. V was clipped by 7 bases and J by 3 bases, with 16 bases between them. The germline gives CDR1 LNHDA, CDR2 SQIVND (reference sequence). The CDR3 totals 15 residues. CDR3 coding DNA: TGTGCCAGTACCCCGAGGGCTCAGGACAATCAGCCCCAGCATTTT. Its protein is CASTPRAQDNQPQHF.

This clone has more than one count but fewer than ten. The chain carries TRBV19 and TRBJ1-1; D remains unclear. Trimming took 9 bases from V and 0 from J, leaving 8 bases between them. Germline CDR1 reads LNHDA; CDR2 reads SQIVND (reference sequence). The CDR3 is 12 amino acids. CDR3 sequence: CASLDLNTEAFF. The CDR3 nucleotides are TGTGCCAGCCTAGACTTGAACACTGAAGCTTTCTTT.

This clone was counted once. The CDR3 bases are TGTGCCAGCAGCTTGCTGGGGCAGAACTCCTACGAGCAGTACTTC. Protein sequence: CASSLLGQNSYEQYF. The J gene is TRBJ2-5, the V gene TRBV5-4, with a tentative D call TRBD1 (5 bases). The end of the DNA is better explained by TRBJ2-7, so the J call may be wrong. Germline-derived CDR1 and CDR2 are SGHNT and YYREEE (reference sequence). The CDR3 is 15 amino acids.

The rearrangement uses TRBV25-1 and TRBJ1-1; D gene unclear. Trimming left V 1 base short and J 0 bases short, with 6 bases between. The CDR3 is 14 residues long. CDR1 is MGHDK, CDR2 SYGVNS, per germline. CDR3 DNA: TGTGCCAGCAGTGAATCAGGCGTGAACACTGAAGCTTTCTTT. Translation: CASSESGVNTEAFF.

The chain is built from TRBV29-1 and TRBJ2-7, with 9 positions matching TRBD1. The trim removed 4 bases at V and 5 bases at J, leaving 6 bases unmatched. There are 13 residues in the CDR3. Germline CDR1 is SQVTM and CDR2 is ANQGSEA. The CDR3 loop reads CSVGTGVYDEQYF. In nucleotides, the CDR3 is TGCAGCGTTGGGACAGGGGTATACGACGAGCAGTACTTC.

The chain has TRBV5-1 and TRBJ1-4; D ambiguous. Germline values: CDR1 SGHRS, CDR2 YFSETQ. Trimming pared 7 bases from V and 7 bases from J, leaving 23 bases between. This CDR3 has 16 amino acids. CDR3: CASPRGSESRGEKLFF. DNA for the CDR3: TGCGCCAGCCCCCGAGGTTCGGAGTCCAGAGGTGAAAAACTGTTTTTT.

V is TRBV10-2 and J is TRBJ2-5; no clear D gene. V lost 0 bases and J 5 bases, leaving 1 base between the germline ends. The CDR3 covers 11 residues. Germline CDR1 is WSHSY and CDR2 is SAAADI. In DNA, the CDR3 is TGCGCCAGCAGTGAGTCTGAGACCCAGTACTTC. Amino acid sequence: CASSESETQYF.

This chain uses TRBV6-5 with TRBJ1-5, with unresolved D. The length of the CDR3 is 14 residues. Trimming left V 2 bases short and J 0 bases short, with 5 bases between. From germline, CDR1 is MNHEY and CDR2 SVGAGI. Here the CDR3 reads CASSYLGSNQPQHF. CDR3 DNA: TGTGCCAGCAGTTACCTGGGTAGCAATCAGCCCCAGCATTTT.

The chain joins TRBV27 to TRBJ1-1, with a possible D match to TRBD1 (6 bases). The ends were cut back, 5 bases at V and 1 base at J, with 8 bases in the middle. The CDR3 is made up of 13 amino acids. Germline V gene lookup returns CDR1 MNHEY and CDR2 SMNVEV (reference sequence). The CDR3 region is CASSQQGNTEAFF. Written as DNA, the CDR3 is TGTGCCAGCAGTCAACAGGGGAACACTGAAGCTTTCTTT.

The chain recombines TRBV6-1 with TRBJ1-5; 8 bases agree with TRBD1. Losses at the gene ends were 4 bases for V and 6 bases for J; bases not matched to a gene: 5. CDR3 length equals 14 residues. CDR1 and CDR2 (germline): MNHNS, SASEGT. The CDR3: CASSGQGAGQPQHF. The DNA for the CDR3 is TGTGCCAGCAGTGGTCAGGGGGCAGGTCAGCCCCAGCATTTT.

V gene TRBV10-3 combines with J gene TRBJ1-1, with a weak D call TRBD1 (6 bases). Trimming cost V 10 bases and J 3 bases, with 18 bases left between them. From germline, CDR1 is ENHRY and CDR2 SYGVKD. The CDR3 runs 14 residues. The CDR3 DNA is TGTGCCACTGAACCTAGGGGGGGGGACACTGAAGCTTTCTTT. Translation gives CATEPRGGDTEAFF.

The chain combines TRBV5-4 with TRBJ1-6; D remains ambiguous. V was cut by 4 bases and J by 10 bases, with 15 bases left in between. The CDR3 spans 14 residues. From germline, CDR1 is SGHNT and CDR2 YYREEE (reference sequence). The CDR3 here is CASSRTIGESPLHF. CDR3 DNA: TGTGCCAGCAGCCGCACTATTGGGGAGTCACCCCTCCACTTT.

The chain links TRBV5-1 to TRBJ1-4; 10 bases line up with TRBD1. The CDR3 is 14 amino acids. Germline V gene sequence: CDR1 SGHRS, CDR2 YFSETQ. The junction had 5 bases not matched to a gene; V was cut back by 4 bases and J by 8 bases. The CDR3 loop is CASSLDRGHEKLFF. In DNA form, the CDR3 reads TGCGCCAGCAGCCTTGACAGGGGGCACGAAAAACTGTTTTTT.

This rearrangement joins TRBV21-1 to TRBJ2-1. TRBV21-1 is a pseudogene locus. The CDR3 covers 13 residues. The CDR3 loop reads CASSIGPYNEQFF. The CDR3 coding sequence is TGTGCCAGCAGCATCGGACCCTACAATGAGCAGTTCTTC.